The entry below gives a single TCR beta chain sequence along with its context. TCRdb's table, derived via immunoSEQ multiplex PCR, lists solely in-frame clones and lacks some. The sample lists under 45,000 clones, about 70% seen once, with roughly 3% in the top ten. The sorted conventional CD4+ T cells were CD25-low and CD127-high, with genomic DNA sequenced. This sample was included in a study of regulatory and conventional T cells in RAG deficiency. These sequences were also reported in another study, on regulatory T cells. Per that paper: The primer mix had 52 TRBV and 13 TRBJ primers.

This sequence was found in a human donor in good health. Sequenced input: CD4+ effector T cells sorted from blood.

The DNA of the CDR3 is TGCGCCAGCAGCGTCGGGACTAGCGGGCAAGAGACCCAGTACTTC. Protein product: CASSVGTSGQETQYF. The rearrangement uses TRBV5-1 and TRBJ2-5; 12 bases agree with TRBD2. Per germline, CDR1 SGHRS and CDR2 YFSETQ. This CDR3 is built from 15 residues. J was trimmed by 2 bases and V by 4 bases; bases with no gene match: 3.